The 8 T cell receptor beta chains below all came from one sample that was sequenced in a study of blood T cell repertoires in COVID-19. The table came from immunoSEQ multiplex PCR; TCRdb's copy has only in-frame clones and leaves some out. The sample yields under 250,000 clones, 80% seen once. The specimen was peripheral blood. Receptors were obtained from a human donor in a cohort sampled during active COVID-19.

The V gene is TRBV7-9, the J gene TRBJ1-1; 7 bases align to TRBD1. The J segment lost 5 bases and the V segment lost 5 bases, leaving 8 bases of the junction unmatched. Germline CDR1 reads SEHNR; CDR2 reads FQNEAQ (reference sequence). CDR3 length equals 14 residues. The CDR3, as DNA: TGTGCCAGCAGCGAGATGACAGGGAAAACTGAAGCTTTCTTT. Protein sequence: CASSEMTGKTEAFF. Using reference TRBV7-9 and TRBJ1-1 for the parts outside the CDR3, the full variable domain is DTGVSQNPRHKITKRGQNVTFRCDPISEHNRLYWYRQTLGQGPEFLTYFQNEAQLEKSRLLSDRFSAERPKGSFSTLEIQRTEQGDSAMYLCASSEMTGKTEAFFGQGTRLTVV.

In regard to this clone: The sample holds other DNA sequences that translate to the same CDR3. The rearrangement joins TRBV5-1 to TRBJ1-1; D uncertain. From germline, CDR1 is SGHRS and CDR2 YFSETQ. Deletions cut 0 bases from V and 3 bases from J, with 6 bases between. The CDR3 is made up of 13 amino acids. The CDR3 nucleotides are TGCGCCAGCAGCTTGGACAGCTACACTGAAGCTTTCTTT. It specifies CASSLDSYTEAFF.

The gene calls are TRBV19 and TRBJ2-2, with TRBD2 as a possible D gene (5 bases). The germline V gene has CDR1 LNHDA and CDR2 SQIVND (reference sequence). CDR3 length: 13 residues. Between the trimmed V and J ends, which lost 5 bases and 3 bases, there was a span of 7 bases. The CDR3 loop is CASSSGYTGELFF. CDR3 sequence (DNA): TGTGCCAGTAGTTCGGGGTACACCGGGGAGCTGTTTTTT. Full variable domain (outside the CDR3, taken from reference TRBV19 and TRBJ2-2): DGGITQSPKYLFRKEGQNVTLSCEQNLNHDAMYWYRQDPGQGLRLIYYSQIVNDFQKGDIAEGYSVSREKKESFPLTVTSAQKNPTAFYLCASSSGYTGELFFGEGSRLTVL.

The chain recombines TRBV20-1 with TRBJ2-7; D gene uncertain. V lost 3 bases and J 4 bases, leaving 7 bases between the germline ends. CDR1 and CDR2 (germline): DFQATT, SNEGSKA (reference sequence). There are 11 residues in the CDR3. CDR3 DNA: TGCAGTGCTAGCCAGGAATACGAGCAGTACTTC. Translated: CSASQEYEQYF.

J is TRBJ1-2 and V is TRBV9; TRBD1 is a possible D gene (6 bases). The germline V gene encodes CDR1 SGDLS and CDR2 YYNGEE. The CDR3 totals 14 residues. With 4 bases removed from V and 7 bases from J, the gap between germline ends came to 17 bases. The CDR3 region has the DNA TGTGCCAGCAGCTCACCGGGGGGCCAGGGTGGCTACACCTTC. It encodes CASSSPGGQGGYTF.

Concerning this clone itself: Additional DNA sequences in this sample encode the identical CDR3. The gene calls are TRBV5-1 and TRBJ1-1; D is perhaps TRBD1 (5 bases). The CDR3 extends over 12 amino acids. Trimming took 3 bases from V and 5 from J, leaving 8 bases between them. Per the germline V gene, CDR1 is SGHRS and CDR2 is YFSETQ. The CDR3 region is CASSSQGTEAFF. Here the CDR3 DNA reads TGCGCCAGCAGCTCCCAGGGTACTGAAGCTTTCTTT.

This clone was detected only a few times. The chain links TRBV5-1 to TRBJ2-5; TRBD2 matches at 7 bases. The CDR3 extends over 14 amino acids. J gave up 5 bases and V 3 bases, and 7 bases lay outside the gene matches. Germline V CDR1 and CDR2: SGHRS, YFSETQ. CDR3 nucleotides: TGCGCCAGCAGCTCAGGGAGGGTGGAGGAGACCCAGTACTTC. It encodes CASSSGRVEETQYF.

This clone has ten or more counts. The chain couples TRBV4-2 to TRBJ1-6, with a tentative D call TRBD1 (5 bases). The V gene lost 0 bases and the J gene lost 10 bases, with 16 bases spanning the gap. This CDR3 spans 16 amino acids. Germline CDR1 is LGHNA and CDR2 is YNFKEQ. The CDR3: CASSQDDTAGPSPLHF. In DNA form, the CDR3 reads TGTGCCAGCAGCCAAGATGACACAGCGGGGCCCTCACCCCTCCACTTT.